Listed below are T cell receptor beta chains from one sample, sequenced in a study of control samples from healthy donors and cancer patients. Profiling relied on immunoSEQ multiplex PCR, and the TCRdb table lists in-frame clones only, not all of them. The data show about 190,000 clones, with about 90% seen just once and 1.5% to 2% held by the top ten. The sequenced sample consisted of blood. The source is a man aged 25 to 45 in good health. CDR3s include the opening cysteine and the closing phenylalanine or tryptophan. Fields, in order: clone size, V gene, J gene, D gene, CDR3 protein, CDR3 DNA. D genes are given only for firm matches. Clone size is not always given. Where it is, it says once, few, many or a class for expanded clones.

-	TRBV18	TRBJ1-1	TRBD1	CASSQGQLFEAFF	TGTGCCAGCTCACAGGGACAGCTCTTTGAAGCTTTCTTT
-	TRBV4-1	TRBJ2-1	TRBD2	CASSQVGGGSYNEQFF	TGCGCCAGCAGCCAAGTCGGGGGGGGGAGCTACAATGAGCAGTTCTTC
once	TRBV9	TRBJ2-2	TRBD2	CASHAGGAVDGELFF	TGTGCCAGCCACGCCGGGGGGGCGGTTGACGGGGAGCTGTTTTTT
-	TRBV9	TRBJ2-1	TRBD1	CASSVEAGGYNEQFF	TGTGCCAGCAGCGTAGAGGCAGGGGGCTACAATGAGCAGTTCTTC
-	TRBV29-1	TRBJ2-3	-	CSVGVQFTDTQYF	TGCAGCGTGGGGGTACAGTTCACAGATACGCAGTATTTT
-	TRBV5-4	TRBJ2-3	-	CASSPVLRRQGTDTQYF	TGTGCCAGCAGCCCGGTACTCCGACGGCAGGGGACAGATACGCAGTATTTT
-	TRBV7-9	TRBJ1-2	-	CASSPVQGTGGYTF	TGTGCCAGCAGCCCAGTCCAGGGAACTGGGGGCTACACCTTC
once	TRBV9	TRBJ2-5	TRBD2	CASSVDPSGVGTQYF	TGTGCCAGCAGCGTAGATCCTAGCGGGGTCGGGACCCAGTACTTC
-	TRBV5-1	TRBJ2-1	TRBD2	CASSLQVREDEQFF	TGCGCCAGCAGCTTGCAGGTCCGGGAGGATGAGCAGTTCTTC
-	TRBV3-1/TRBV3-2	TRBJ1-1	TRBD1	CASSLRGGQGGTEAFF	TGTGCCAGCAGCTTGCGCGGGGGACAGGGTGGTACTGAAGCTTTCTTT
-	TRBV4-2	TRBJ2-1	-	CASSQDLSGGPGNEQFF	TGTGCCAGCAGCCAAGATCTATCAGGGGGGCCCGGGAATGAGCAGTTCTTC
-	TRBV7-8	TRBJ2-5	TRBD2	CASSFMDGREQETQYF	TGTGCCAGCAGCTTTATGGACGGGAGGGAACAAGAGACCCAGTACTTC
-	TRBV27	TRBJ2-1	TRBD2	CASSSRLAGRDNEQFF	TGTGCCAGCAGTTCCCGACTAGCGGGGAGAGACAATGAGCAGTTCTTC
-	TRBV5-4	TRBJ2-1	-	CASSPTASSSYNEQFF	TGTGCCAGCAGCCCTACGGCGAGTAGCTCCTACAATGAGCAGTTCTTC
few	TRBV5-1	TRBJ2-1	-	CASRRTGMGNEQFF	TGCGCCAGCAGGCGCACAGGGATGGGAAATGAGCAGTTCTTC
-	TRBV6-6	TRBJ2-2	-	CASTKEGANTGELFF	TGTGCCAGCACCAAGGAGGGGGCGAACACCGGGGAGCTGTTTTTT
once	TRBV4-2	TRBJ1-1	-	CASSQSGAILGSEAFF	TGTGCCAGCAGCCAGTCAGGGGCAATCCTAGGCTCTGAAGCTTTCTTT
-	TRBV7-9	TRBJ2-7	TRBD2	CASSLGGGSGVAYEQYF	TGTGCCAGCAGCTTAGGTGGGGGTAGCGGGGTCGCCTACGAGCAGTACTTC
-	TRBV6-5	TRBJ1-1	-	CASRLDGNGEAFF	TGTGCCAGCAGGCTCGACGGCAACGGTGAAGCTTTCTTT